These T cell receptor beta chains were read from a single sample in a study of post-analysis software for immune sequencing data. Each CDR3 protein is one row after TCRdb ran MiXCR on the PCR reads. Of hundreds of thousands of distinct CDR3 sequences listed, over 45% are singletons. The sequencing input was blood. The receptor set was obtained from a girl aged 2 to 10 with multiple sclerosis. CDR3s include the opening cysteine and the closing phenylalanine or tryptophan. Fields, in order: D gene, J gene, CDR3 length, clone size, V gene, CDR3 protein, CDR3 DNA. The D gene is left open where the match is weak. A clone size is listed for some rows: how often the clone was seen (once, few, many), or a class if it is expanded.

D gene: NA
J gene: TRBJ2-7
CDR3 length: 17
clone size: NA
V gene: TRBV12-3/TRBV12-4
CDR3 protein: CATLRASRDLSSYEQYF
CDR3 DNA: TGTGCCACCTTAAGGGCTAGTAGGGATCTTAGCTCCTACGAGCAGTACTTC

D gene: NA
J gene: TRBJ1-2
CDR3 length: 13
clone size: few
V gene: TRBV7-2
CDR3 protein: CASSLDRVHGYTF
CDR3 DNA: TGTGCCAGCAGCTTAGACAGGGTCCATGGCTACACCTTC

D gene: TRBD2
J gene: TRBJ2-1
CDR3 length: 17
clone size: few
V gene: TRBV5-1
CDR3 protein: CASSLVLGQRGPNEQFF
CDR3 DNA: TGCGCCAGCAGCTTGGTATTGGGGCAGCGGGGGCCTAATGAGCAGTTCTTC

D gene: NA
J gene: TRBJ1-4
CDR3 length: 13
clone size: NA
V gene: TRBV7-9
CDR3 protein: CASSSPALSGGFF
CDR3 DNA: TGTGCCAGCAGCTCCCCCGCGTTATCCGGTGGGTTTTTT

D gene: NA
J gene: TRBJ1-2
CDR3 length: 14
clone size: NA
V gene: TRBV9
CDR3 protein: CASSHGQGNYGYTF
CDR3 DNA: TGTGCCAGCAGCCATGGTCAGGGGAACTATGGCTACACCTTC

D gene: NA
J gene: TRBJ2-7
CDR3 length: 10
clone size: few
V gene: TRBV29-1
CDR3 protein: CSGPPPEQYF
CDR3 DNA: TGCAGCGGGCCCCCCCCCGAGCAGTACTTC

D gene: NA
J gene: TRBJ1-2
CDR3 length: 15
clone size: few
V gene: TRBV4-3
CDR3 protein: CASSQVLWGRSGYTF
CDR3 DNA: TGCGCCAGCAGCCAAGTTCTCTGGGGGCGGAGTGGCTACACCTTC

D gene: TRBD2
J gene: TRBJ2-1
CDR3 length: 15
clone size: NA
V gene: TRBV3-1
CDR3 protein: CASSQDASGGDEQFF
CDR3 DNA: TGTGCCAGCAGCCAAGATGCTAGCGGGGGGGATGAGCAGTTCTTC

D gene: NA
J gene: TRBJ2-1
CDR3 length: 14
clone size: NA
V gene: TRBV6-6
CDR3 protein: CASTLLGPHNEQFF
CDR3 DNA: TGTGCCAGCACCCTACTGGGACCTCACAATGAGCAGTTCTTC

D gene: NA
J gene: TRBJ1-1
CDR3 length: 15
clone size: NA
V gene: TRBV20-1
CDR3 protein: CSARVLGRRDTEAFF
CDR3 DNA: TGCAGTGCTAGAGTACTGGGTAGGAGGGACACTGAAGCTTTCTTT

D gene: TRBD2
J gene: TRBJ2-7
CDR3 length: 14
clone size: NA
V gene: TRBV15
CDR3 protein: CATSRVGGSYEQYF
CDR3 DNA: TGTGCCACCAGCAGAGTGGGGGGGTCCTACGAGCAGTACTTC

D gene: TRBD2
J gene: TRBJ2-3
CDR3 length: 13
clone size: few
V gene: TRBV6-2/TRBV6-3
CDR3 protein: CASTLAGTDTQYF
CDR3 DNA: TGTGCCAGCACCCTAGCGGGCACAGATACGCAGTATTTT

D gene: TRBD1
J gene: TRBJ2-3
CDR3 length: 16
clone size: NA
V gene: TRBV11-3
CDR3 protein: CASSTQGAVGTDTQYF
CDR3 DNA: TGTGCCAGCAGCACTCAGGGGGCGGTCGGCACAGATACGCAGTATTTT

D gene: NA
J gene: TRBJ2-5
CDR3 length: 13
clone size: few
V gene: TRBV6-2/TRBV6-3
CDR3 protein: CASSKEYQETQYF
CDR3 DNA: TGTGCCAGCAGTAAAGAGTACCAAGAGACCCAGTACTTC

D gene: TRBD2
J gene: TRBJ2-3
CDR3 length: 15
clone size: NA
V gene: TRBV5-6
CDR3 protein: CASSFPGLGADTQYF
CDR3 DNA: TGTGCCAGCAGCTTCCCGGGACTAGGGGCCGATACGCAGTATTTT

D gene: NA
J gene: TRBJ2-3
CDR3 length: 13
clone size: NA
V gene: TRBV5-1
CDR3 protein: CASSPGRQDTQYF
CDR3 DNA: TGCGCCAGCAGCCCGGGGCGTCAGGACACGCAGTATTTT

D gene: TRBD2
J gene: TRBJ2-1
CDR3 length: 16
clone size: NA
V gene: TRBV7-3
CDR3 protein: CASSVGTSGKHNEQFF
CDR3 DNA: TGTGCCAGCAGCGTAGGGACGAGCGGGAAACACAATGAGCAGTTCTTC

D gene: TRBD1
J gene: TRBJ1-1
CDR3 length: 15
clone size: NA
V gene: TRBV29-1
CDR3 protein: CSVRRTGTLNTEAFF
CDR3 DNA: TGCAGCGTTAGAAGGACAGGGACCCTGAACACTGAAGCTTTCTTT

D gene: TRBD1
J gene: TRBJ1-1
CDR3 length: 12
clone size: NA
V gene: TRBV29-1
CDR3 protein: CSVGTGITEAFF
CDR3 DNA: TGCAGCGTTGGGACAGGGATCACTGAAGCTTTCTTT

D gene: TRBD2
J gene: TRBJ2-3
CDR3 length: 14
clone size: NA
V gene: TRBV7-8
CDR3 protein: CASGESGDTDTQYF
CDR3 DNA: TGTGCCAGCGGAGAAAGCGGGGACACAGATACGCAGTATTTT

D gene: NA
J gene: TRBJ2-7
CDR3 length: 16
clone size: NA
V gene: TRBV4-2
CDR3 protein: CASSQDISRAPYEQYF
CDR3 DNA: TGTGCCAGCAGCCAAGATATATCGAGGGCACCCTACGAGCAGTACTTC

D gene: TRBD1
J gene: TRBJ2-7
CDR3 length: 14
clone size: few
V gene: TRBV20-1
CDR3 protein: CSARMDRGNYEQYF
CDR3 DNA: TGCAGTGCTCGGATGGACAGGGGCAACTACGAGCAGTACTTC

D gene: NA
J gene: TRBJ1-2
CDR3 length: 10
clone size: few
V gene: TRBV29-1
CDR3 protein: CSVDNYGYTF
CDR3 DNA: TGCAGCGTTGATAACTATGGCTACACCTTC

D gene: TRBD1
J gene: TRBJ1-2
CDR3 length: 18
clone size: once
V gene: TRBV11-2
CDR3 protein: CASSSIRDRGWANYGYTF
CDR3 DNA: TGTGCCAGCAGCTCAATCCGGGACAGGGGATGGGCTAACTATGGCTACACCTTC

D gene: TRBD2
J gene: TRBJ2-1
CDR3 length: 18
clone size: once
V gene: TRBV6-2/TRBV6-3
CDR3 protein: CASSYGTSGKSSYNEQFF
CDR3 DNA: TGTGCCAGCAGTTACGGGACTAGCGGGAAGAGCTCCTACAATGAGCAGTTCTTC

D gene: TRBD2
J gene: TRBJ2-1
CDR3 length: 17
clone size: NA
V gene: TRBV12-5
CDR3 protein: CASGLSSGVSSYNEQFF
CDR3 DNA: TGTGCTAGTGGTTTGTCTAGCGGGGTCAGCTCCTACAATGAGCAGTTCTTC

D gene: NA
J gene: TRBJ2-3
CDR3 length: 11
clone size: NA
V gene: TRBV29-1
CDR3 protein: CSVVTGDTQYF
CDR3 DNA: TGCAGCGTTGTGACAGGAGATACGCAGTATTTT

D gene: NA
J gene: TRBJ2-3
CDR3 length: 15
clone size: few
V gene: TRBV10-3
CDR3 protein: CAISGRTAYTDTQYF
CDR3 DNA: TGTGCCATCAGTGGCAGGACAGCTTACACAGATACGCAGTATTTT

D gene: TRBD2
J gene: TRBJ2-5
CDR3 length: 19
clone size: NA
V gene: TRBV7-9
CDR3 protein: CASSLPPGLAGTAQETQYF
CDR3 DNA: TGTGCCAGCAGTTTACCCCCGGGACTAGCGGGGACAGCACAAGAGACCCAGTACTTC

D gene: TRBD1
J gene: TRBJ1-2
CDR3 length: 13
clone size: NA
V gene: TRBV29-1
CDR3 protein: CSAGGTGGSGYTF
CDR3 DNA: TGCAGCGCTGGAGGGACAGGGGGCTCTGGCTACACCTTC

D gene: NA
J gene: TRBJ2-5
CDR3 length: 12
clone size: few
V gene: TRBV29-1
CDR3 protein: CSVAWALETQYF
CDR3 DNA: TGCAGCGTTGCATGGGCTTTGGAGACCCAGTACTTC

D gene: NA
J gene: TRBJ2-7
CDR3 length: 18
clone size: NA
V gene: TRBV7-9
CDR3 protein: CASSSLLFGGKTSYEQYF
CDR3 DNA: TGTGCCAGCAGCTCCCTCCTATTCGGGGGAAAGACCTCCTACGAGCAGTACTTC

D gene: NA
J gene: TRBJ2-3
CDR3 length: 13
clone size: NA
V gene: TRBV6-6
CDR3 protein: CASSYRQSDTQYF
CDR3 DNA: TGTGCCAGCAGTTACCGACAATCAGATACGCAGTATTTT

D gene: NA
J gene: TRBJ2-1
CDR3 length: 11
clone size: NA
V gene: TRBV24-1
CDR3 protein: CATSAFDEQFF
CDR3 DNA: TGTGCCACCAGTGCGTTCGATGAGCAGTTCTTC